The 29 T cell receptor beta chains reported below all come from one sample, sequenced in a study of identifying expanded T cells in peripheral blood. Profiled with immunoSEQ multiplex PCR; TCRdb holds only in-frame clones, not every one. The sample comprises just under 65,000 clones, around 87% of which are singletons, and roughly 4.5% rests with the top ten. The sample was blood. The receptors stem from a person aged 18 to 69 in good health.

The CDR3 sequence is CASSLVQGHYGYTF. For the CDR3, the DNA is TGTGCCAGCAGCTTGGTGCAGGGACACTATGGCTACACCTTC. The J gene is TRBJ1-2, the V gene TRBV5-6; D might be TRBD1 (5 bases). This CDR3 spans 14 amino acids. The germline CDR1 and CDR2 sequences are SGHDT and YYEEEE. V was pared by 0 bases and J by 3 bases, with 9 bases between.

This sequence joins TRBV7-7 and TRBJ2-1; tentatively, D is TRBD1 (6 bases). The germline V gene encodes CDR1 SSHAT and CDR2 FNYEAQ (reference sequence). The CDR3 runs to 14 residues. Trimming took 5 bases from V and 7 from J, leaving 15 bases between them. CDR3 sequence reads: CASSPDPTGNEQFF. As DNA, the CDR3 is TGTGCCAGCAGCCCCGACCCGACAGGAAATGAGCAGTTCTTC.

This clone was seen more than once but under ten times. The chain combines TRBV10-3 with TRBJ1-2; D gene uncertain. The CDR3 extends over 12 amino acids. The ends were cut back, 3 bases at V and 4 bases at J, with 6 bases in the middle. In germline, CDR1 is ENHRY, CDR2 SYGVKD. CDR3 DNA: TGTGCCATCAGTGACGGGCTCTATGGCTACACCTTC. Protein: CAISDGLYGYTF.

The V call is TRBV6-6, the J call TRBJ2-7; D is ambiguous. CDR3 length: 13 amino acids. Trimming took 1 base from V and 3 from J, leaving 7 bases between them. Looked up from germline, CDR1 is MNHNY and CDR2 is SVGAGI (reference sequence). CDR3 amino acids: CASSYLSDYEQYF. CDR3 nucleotide sequence: TGTGCCAGCAGTTACTTGTCTGACTACGAGCAGTACTTC.

This rearrangement joins TRBV28 to TRBJ1-6; D possibly corresponds to TRBD1 (5 bases). Germline V CDR1 and CDR2: MDHEN, SYDVKM. The CDR3 is 13 amino acids. The V and J ends lost 6 bases and 7 bases respectively, with 10 bases between them. CDR3 sequence reads: CASRGRWNSPLHF. The DNA of the CDR3 is TGTGCCAGCAGGGGACGGTGGAATTCACCCCTCCACTTT. Full variable domain (rest looked up from reference TRBV28 and TRBJ1-6): DVKVTQSSRYLVKRTGEKVFLECVQDMDHENMFWYRQDPGLGLRLIYFSYDVKMKEKGDIPEGYSVSREKKERFSLILESASTNQTSMYLCASRGRWNSPLHFGNGTRLTVT.

This chain links TRBV15 with TRBJ1-1; D is possibly TRBD1 (6 bases). The CDR3 spans 15 residues. Germline V gene data show CDR1 as LNHNV and CDR2 as YYDKDF (reference sequence). V lost 2 bases to trimming and J lost 4 bases, with 14 bases between them. This CDR3 is CATSRLPRGGTEAFF. The CDR3, as DNA: TGTGCCACCAGCAGACTACCGAGGGGGGGCACTGAAGCTTTCTTT.

This clone was picked up a small number of times. The chain joins TRBV6-4 to TRBJ2-3; 10 bases map to TRBD2. From germline, CDR1 is MRHNA and CDR2 SNTAGT. With 3 bases clipped from V and 4 bases from J, the junction kept 10 bases outside the gene matches. There are 17 residues in the CDR3. CDR3 DNA: TGTGCCAGCAGTGAAGGGCCTAGCGGGGGTGGATCAGATACGCAGTATTTT. Translating gives CASSEGPSGGGSDTQYF.

The CDR3 sequence: CASSELGRANNEQFF. DNA of the CDR3: TGTGCCAGCAGTGAATTGGGCAGGGCCAATAATGAGCAGTTCTTC. This sequence joins TRBV25-1 and TRBJ2-1, with TRBD1 as a possible D gene (5 bases). Trimming left V 1 base short and J 7 bases short, with 14 bases between. This CDR3 spans 15 amino acids. Germline assignment: CDR1 MGHDK and CDR2 SYGVNS. The variable domain in full, with the rest retrieved from reference TRBV25-1 and TRBJ2-1, is EADIYQTPRYLVIGTGKKITLECSQTMGHDKMYWYQQDPGMELHLIHYSYGVNSTEKGDLSSESTVSRIRTEHFPLTLESARPSHTSQYLCASSELGRANNEQFFGPGTRLTVL.

This chain joins TRBV7-9 and TRBJ1-2, with D hard to call. V shed 1 base and J shed 0 bases, with 6 bases lying between them. This CDR3 is built from 14 residues. Looked up from germline, CDR1 is SEHNR and CDR2 is FQNEAQ (reference sequence). The CDR3 protein is CASSLGGTNYGYTF. In DNA form, the CDR3 reads TGTGCCAGCAGCTTAGGTGGCACTAACTATGGCTACACCTTC.

The chain links TRBV5-1 to TRBJ2-3; no clear D. Trimming took 4 bases from V and 1 from J, leaving 7 bases between them. The CDR3 is 13 amino acids. Germline CDR1 is SGHRS and CDR2 is YFSETQ. The CDR3: CASSLLGTDTQYF. CDR3 bases: TGCGCCAGCAGCCTGCTCGGCACAGATACGCAGTATTTT.

The V call is TRBV9, the J call TRBJ2-1; no clear D gene. CDR1 is SGDLS and CDR2 is YYNGEE in the germline V gene. V was shortened by 3 bases and J by 2 bases, with 6 bases between the two germline ends. The CDR3 covers 13 residues. The CDR3 is CASSDQAYNEQFF. The CDR3 DNA reads as TGTGCCAGCAGCGACCAGGCCTACAATGAGCAGTTCTTC.

This chain connects TRBV5-1 to TRBJ2-1; perhaps TRBD1 as D (5 bases). Germline lookup yields CDR1 SGHRS and CDR2 YFSETQ. V was clipped by 1 base and J by 3 bases, with 8 bases between them. This CDR3 region has 14 residues. The CDR3 protein is CASSLPRDYNEQFF. DNA for the CDR3: TGCGCCAGCAGCTTGCCCAGGGACTACAATGAGCAGTTCTTC. Filled out from reference TRBV5-1 and TRBJ2-1, the complete variable domain reads KAGVTQTPRYLIKTRGQQVTLSCSPISGHRSVSWYQQTPGQGLQFLFEYFSETQRNKGNFPGRFSGRQFSNSRSEMNVSTLELGDSALYLCASSLPRDYNEQFFGPGTRLTVL.

The rearrangement uses TRBV6-1 and TRBJ2-7; D perhaps matches TRBD1 (6 bases). The CDR3 extends over 14 amino acids. Trimming took 9 bases from V and 5 from J, leaving 20 bases between them. Germline V gene data show CDR1 as MNHNS and CDR2 as SASEGT. The CDR3, as DNA: TGTGCCAGTCGGGACCGGGACACACCCAACGAGCAGTACTTC. It codes for CASRDRDTPNEQYF.

The J gene is TRBJ2-2, the V gene TRBV19; tentative D call: TRBD2 (5 bases). The V and J ends lost 4 bases and 5 bases respectively, with 23 bases between them. Per the germline V gene, CDR1 is LNHDA and CDR2 is SQIVND (reference sequence). The CDR3 length is 18 residues. CDR3 coding DNA: TGTGCCAGTAGTAATATTCGGTCGGGATTTAGCCCTACCGGGGAGCTGTTTTTT. The encoded protein is CASSNIRSGFSPTGELFF.

The sample holds a few counts of this clone. The chain uses TRBV29-1 and TRBJ2-2; D remains unclear. The V gene lost 7 bases and the J gene lost 0 bases, with 12 bases spanning the gap. Germline V gene lookup returns CDR1 SQVTM and CDR2 ANQGSEA. This CDR3 spans 14 amino acids. The CDR3 nucleotides are TGCAGCGCCCCGGCGTGGACGAACACCGGGGAGCTGTTTTTT. This encodes CSAPAWTNTGELFF.

This chain links TRBV9 with TRBJ2-5, with 9 bases aligning to TRBD1. The V and J ends lost 4 bases and 5 bases, in that order; junction bases with no gene match: 6. CDR1 is SGDLS, CDR2 YYNGEE, per germline. The CDR3 has 14 amino acids. The CDR3 sequence: CASSRTGGGETQYF. CDR3 sequence (DNA): TGTGCCAGCAGCCGCACAGGGGGCGGGGAGACCCAGTACTTC.

The J gene is TRBJ1-2, the V gene TRBV9; D perhaps matches TRBD1 (6 bases). Germline V gene data show CDR1 as SGDLS and CDR2 as YYNGEE. Trimming left V 0 bases short and J 1 base short, with 16 bases between. The CDR3 covers 17 residues. CDR3: CASSVGAGAYLNYGYTF. For the CDR3, the DNA is TGTGCCAGCAGCGTAGGGGCAGGGGCCTACCTTAACTATGGCTACACCTTC.

This chain joins TRBV7-3 and TRBJ2-7, with D hard to call. The germline V and J ends were trimmed by 6 bases and 5 bases, with 17 bases remaining between them. Germline lookup yields CDR1 SGHTA and CDR2 FQGTGA. The CDR3 is 14 residues long. The CDR3 spells CASSLITSPDEQYF. The CDR3 DNA is TGTGCCAGCAGTCTTATCACCTCCCCGGACGAGCAGTACTTC. Full variable domain (missing parts from reference TRBV7-3 and TRBJ2-7): GAGVSQTPSNKVTEKGKYVELRCDPISGHTALYWYRQSLGQGPEFLIYFQGTGAADDSGLPNDRFFAVRPEGSVSTLKIQRTERGDSAVYLCASSLITSPDEQYFGPGTRLTVT.

This clone was observed a single time. The chain has TRBV30 and TRBJ2-7; D possibly corresponds to TRBD1 (5 bases). Deletions cut 7 bases from V and 0 bases from J, with 10 bases between. Germline values: CDR1 GTSNPN, CDR2 SVGIG (reference sequence). The CDR3 consists of 12 residues. CDR3 sequence reads: CAFSDNSYEQYF. The CDR3 nucleotides are TGTGCCTTCTCGGACAACTCCTACGAGCAGTACTTC.

The chain couples TRBV10-3 to TRBJ1-1, with D maybe TRBD1 (5 bases). Per germline, CDR1 ENHRY and CDR2 SYGVKD. Trimming pared 8 bases from V and 6 bases from J, leaving 16 bases between. The CDR3 contains 13 residues. The CDR3 nucleotides are TGTGCCATCCGGGGGGAGGTTGGGGCTGAAGCTTTCTTT. It codes for CAIRGEVGAEAFF.

The rearrangement links TRBV9 to TRBJ2-7; D is possibly TRBD1 (6 bases). V was pared by 0 bases and J by 0 bases, with 7 bases between. CDR1 is SGDLS, CDR2 YYNGEE, per germline. The CDR3 spans 14 residues. The CDR3, as DNA: TGTGCCAGCAGCGTAGGGACAGACTCCTACGAGCAGTACTTC. Its translation is CASSVGTDSYEQYF.

The genes are TRBV5-1 and TRBJ2-7; 9 positions match TRBD2. The CDR3 sequence is 17 residues long. Trimming took 2 bases from V and 0 from J; bases not matched to a gene: 9. Germline CDR1 SGHRS, CDR2 YFSETQ. CDR3 DNA sequence: TGCGCCAGCAGCTTTTCTCCTAGCGGGACCGGCTCCTACGAGCAGTACTTC. Amino acid sequence: CASSFSPSGTGSYEQYF.

CDR3 bases: TGTGCCAGTAGTTTCCATCCGGAGGGACAGGGGAGTGTTGGGGTCACAGATACGCAGTATTTT. Translation gives CASSFHPEGQGSVGVTDTQYF. V gene TRBV19 combines with J gene TRBJ2-3, with 10 bases matching TRBD1. The V segment lost 5 bases and the J segment 2 bases; nucleotides outside the gene matches: 22. Germline values: CDR1 LNHDA, CDR2 SQIVND (reference sequence). This CDR3 is built from 21 residues.

This rearrangement joins TRBV10-3 to TRBJ2-5; 7 bases are shared with TRBD1. This CDR3 comprises 13 residues. J lost 4 bases, V lost 10 bases, and 9 bases had no gene match. CDR1 and CDR2 (germline): ENHRY, SYGVKD. In nucleotides, the CDR3 is TGTGCCACCTTAGGGGGCGCGACAGAGACCCAGTACTTC. Its translation: CATLGGATETQYF.

DNA of the CDR3: TGTGCCAGCACCTCCCGTGGCACAGATACGCAGTATTTT. Translating it yields CASTSRGTDTQYF. The chain carries TRBV27 and TRBJ2-3; D remains unclear. The V gene lost 7 bases and the J gene lost 1 base, with 9 bases spanning the gap. CDR3 length: 13 amino acids. CDR1 is MNHEY and CDR2 is SMNVEV in the germline V gene (reference sequence).

V is TRBV5-1 and J is TRBJ2-3; 12 nucleotides line up with TRBD2. The CDR3 has 17 residues. Losses at the gene ends were 4 bases for V and 5 bases for J; bases not matched to a gene: 11. CDR1 and CDR2 from the germline V gene are SGHRS and YFSETQ. This CDR3 reads CASSPWTSGTEGDTQYF. CDR3 bases: TGCGCCAGCAGCCCCTGGACTAGCGGGACCGAAGGAGATACGCAGTATTTT.

This rearrangement joins TRBV5-1 to TRBJ2-6, with D uncertain. The CDR3 is 15 amino acids. The germline CDR1 and CDR2 sequences are SGHRS and YFSETQ. V lost 4 bases and J lost 0, with 8 bases in between. The CDR3 region has the DNA TGCGCCAGCAGCCAGTCCTCCTCTGGGGCCAACGTCCTGACTTTC. This encodes CASSQSSSGANVLTF.

V is TRBV9 and J is TRBJ2-1; 10 bases agree with TRBD2. Germline loops: CDR1 SGDLS, CDR2 YYNGEE. This CDR3 comprises 14 residues. V dropped 4 bases and J dropped 5; count of bases not matched to a gene: 3. DNA of the CDR3: TGTGCCAGCAGCTCGGGACTAGCGAACAATGAGCAGTTCTTC. As protein: CASSSGLANNEQFF.

The gene calls are TRBV5-1 and TRBJ2-3; D is ambiguous. In germline, CDR1 is SGHRS, CDR2 YFSETQ. The CDR3 is 14 residues long. Deletions cut 0 bases from V and 5 bases from J, with 10 bases between. CDR3 in DNA: TGCGCCAGCAGCTTGGAAGAGGATGGAGATACGCAGTATTTT. Its protein is CASSLEEDGDTQYF.